The rows below give T cell receptor beta chains drawn from one sample of a study of Graves' ophthalmopathy and Graves' hyperthyroidism. Each CDR3 protein is one row after TCRdb ran MiXCR on the multiplex PCR reads. Here the sample spans some 250,000 distinct CDR3 sequences, approximately 42% being singletons. The sample taken for sequencing was peripheral blood. Every receptor here comes from an adult man with Graves' ophthalmopathy. The CDR3 runs from the conserved cysteine through the conserved F or W. The D gene is left open where the match is weak. Clone size, where shown, is once, few, many, or a class for clones that have expanded.

CDR3 protein: CASSRGAGDTEAFF
CDR3 DNA: TGTGCCAGTAGTCGGGGGGCGGGGGACACTGAAGCTTTCTTT
D gene: NA
V gene: TRBV19
clone size: NA
J gene: TRBJ1-1

CDR3 protein: CSARPTLGSPFYEQYF
CDR3 DNA: TGCAGTGCTAGACCTACCCTAGGTAGTCCTTTCTACGAGCAGTACTTC
D gene: NA
V gene: TRBV20-1
clone size: few
J gene: TRBJ2-7

CDR3 protein: CASSSGTTDQPQHF
CDR3 DNA: TGTGCCAGCAGTTCCGGGACAACCGATCAGCCCCAGCATTTT
D gene: NA
V gene: TRBV6-6
clone size: few
J gene: TRBJ1-5

CDR3 protein: CSARVTYEQYF
CDR3 DNA: TGCAGTGCTAGAGTGACCTACGAGCAGTACTTC
D gene: NA
V gene: TRBV20-1
clone size: NA
J gene: TRBJ2-7

CDR3 protein: CASNLGQGDSPLHF
CDR3 DNA: TGTGCCAGCAACCTCGGACAGGGAGATTCACCCCTCCACTTT
D gene: TRBD1
V gene: TRBV7-2
clone size: NA
J gene: TRBJ1-6

CDR3 protein: CASSESATGTFPEKLFF
CDR3 DNA: TGTGCCAGCAGTGAGAGCGCGACAGGAACCTTTCCTGAAAAACTGTTTTTT
D gene: NA
V gene: TRBV2
clone size: NA
J gene: TRBJ1-4

CDR3 protein: CASRGDPSYEQYF
CDR3 DNA: TGTGCCAGCAGAGGGGATCCTTCCTACGAGCAGTACTTC
D gene: NA
V gene: TRBV2
clone size: NA
J gene: TRBJ2-7

CDR3 protein: CASREGGNGVGTEAFF
CDR3 DNA: TGTGCCAGCAGGGAGGGGGGAAACGGGGTGGGCACTGAAGCTTTCTTT
D gene: NA
V gene: TRBV2
clone size: NA
J gene: TRBJ1-1

CDR3 protein: CASLTRARGDEQYF
CDR3 DNA: TGTGCCAGCTTAACCAGAGCCCGTGGGGACGAGCAGTACTTC
D gene: NA
V gene: TRBV6-1
clone size: few
J gene: TRBJ2-7

CDR3 protein: CASSLVAQELTSTDTQYF
CDR3 DNA: TGTGCCAGCAGCTTAGTCGCACAGGAACTCACTAGCACAGATACGCAGTATTTT
D gene: NA
V gene: TRBV7-3
clone size: once
J gene: TRBJ2-3

CDR3 protein: CASKTGDSKGTQYF
CDR3 DNA: TGTGCCAGCAAGACAGGGGACAGTAAGGGGACCCAGTACTTC
D gene: TRBD1
V gene: TRBV2
clone size: NA
J gene: TRBJ2-5

CDR3 protein: CASSFSGSEKLFF
CDR3 DNA: TGTGCCAGCAGTTTTTCGGGATCGGAAAAACTGTTTTTT
D gene: NA
V gene: TRBV12-3/TRBV12-4
clone size: few
J gene: TRBJ1-4

CDR3 protein: CASSESLAGGTQYF
CDR3 DNA: TGCGCCAGCAGTGAGTCCCTAGCCGGCGGGACCCAGTACTTC
D gene: NA
V gene: TRBV10-2
clone size: NA
J gene: TRBJ2-5

CDR3 protein: CASSDREAQPQHF
CDR3 DNA: TGTGCCAGCAGTGATCGAGAGGCTCAGCCCCAGCATTTT
D gene: NA
V gene: TRBV2
clone size: few
J gene: TRBJ1-5

CDR3 protein: CASSQVGDLMNTEAFF
CDR3 DNA: TGCGCCAGCAGCCAAGTTGGGGATCTAATGAACACTGAAGCTTTCTTT
D gene: NA
V gene: TRBV4-1
clone size: NA
J gene: TRBJ1-1

CDR3 protein: CASSSAPPGELFF
CDR3 DNA: TGTGCCAGCAGCTCGGCCCCACCCGGGGAGCTGTTTTTT
D gene: NA
V gene: TRBV7-2
clone size: NA
J gene: TRBJ2-2

CDR3 protein: CASSSGRHTEAFF
CDR3 DNA: TGTGCCAGCAGTTCGGGTCGGCACACTGAAGCTTTCTTT
D gene: NA
V gene: TRBV2
clone size: NA
J gene: TRBJ1-1

CDR3 protein: CASSVGGATQETQYF
CDR3 DNA: TGTGCCAGCAGCGTAGGGGGGGCTACCCAAGAGACCCAGTACTTC
D gene: NA
V gene: TRBV9
clone size: NA
J gene: TRBJ2-5

CDR3 protein: CASSVGTALFF
CDR3 DNA: TGCGCCAGCAGCGTAGGGACAGCACTGTTTTTT
D gene: TRBD1
V gene: TRBV9
clone size: NA
J gene: TRBJ1-4

CDR3 protein: CASSLASSFQETQYF
CDR3 DNA: TGTGCCAGCAGCTTAGCGAGCTCTTTCCAAGAGACCCAGTACTTC
D gene: NA
V gene: TRBV7-2
clone size: NA
J gene: TRBJ2-5

CDR3 protein: CASSEENTRSLHF
CDR3 DNA: TGTGCCAGTAGTGAGGAGAACACCCGATCCCTCCACTTT
D gene: NA
V gene: TRBV19
clone size: NA
J gene: TRBJ1-6

CDR3 protein: CASSSGQGAITKYF
CDR3 DNA: TGTGCCAGCAGTTCAGGACAGGGGGCCATCACAAAGTACTTC
D gene: TRBD1
V gene: TRBV6-5
clone size: few
J gene: TRBJ2-5

CDR3 protein: CASSPRWTGGYTF
CDR3 DNA: TGTGCCAGCAGTCCTCGGTGGACAGGGGGCTACACCTTC
D gene: TRBD1
V gene: TRBV2
clone size: NA
J gene: TRBJ1-2

CDR3 protein: CASSQYDQPQHF
CDR3 DNA: TGTGCCAGCAGTCAATACGATCAGCCCCAGCATTTT
D gene: NA
V gene: TRBV7-9
clone size: NA
J gene: TRBJ1-5

CDR3 protein: CSASTYRQETQYF
CDR3 DNA: TGCAGTGCCTCCACGTACAGACAAGAGACCCAGTACTTC
D gene: NA
V gene: TRBV20-1
clone size: many
J gene: TRBJ2-5

CDR3 protein: CATSVTKVVHEQYF
CDR3 DNA: TGTGCCACCAGTGTAACCAAGGTAGTTCACGAGCAGTACTTC
D gene: NA
V gene: TRBV24-1
clone size: NA
J gene: TRBJ2-7

CDR3 protein: CASSKLAGGETQYF
CDR3 DNA: TGTGCCAGCAGCAAATTAGCGGGAGGGGAGACCCAGTACTTC
D gene: TRBD2
V gene: TRBV7-9
clone size: once
J gene: TRBJ2-5

CDR3 protein: CASSLRHDGYTF
CDR3 DNA: TGTGCCAGTAGTCTCCGTCACGATGGCTACACCTTC
D gene: NA
V gene: TRBV19
clone size: NA
J gene: TRBJ1-2

CDR3 protein: CASSSGGGPRGRGYTF
CDR3 DNA: TGTGCCAGCAGCTCGGGAGGCGGTCCCCGGGGGCGAGGCTACACCTTC
D gene: NA
V gene: TRBV7-2
clone size: few
J gene: TRBJ1-2

CDR3 protein: CASSHGQGPSYEQYF
CDR3 DNA: TGCGCCAGCAGCCATGGACAGGGGCCCTCCTACGAGCAGTACTTC
D gene: TRBD1
V gene: TRBV4-3
clone size: NA
J gene: TRBJ2-7

CDR3 protein: CASSQDSRAGANVLTF
CDR3 DNA: TGTGCCAGCAGCCAAGATAGCCGGGCTGGGGCCAACGTCCTGACTTTC
D gene: NA
V gene: TRBV14
clone size: NA
J gene: TRBJ2-6

CDR3 protein: CASSPQGDSHEKLFF
CDR3 DNA: TGTGCCAGCTCACCACAGGGAGACTCTCATGAAAAACTGTTTTTT
D gene: NA
V gene: TRBV25-1
clone size: NA
J gene: TRBJ1-4

CDR3 protein: CASSYSGTGGVEQYF
CDR3 DNA: TGTGCCAGCAGCTACTCAGGGACAGGGGGCGTCGAGCAGTACTTC
D gene: TRBD1
V gene: TRBV7-9
clone size: NA
J gene: TRBJ2-7

CDR3 protein: CASGYRDHEQYF
CDR3 DNA: TGTGCTAGTGGTTACAGGGATCACGAGCAGTACTTC
D gene: NA
V gene: TRBV12-5
clone size: NA
J gene: TRBJ2-7

CDR3 protein: CASSPDRFHSYNSPLHF
CDR3 DNA: TGTGCCAGCAGCCCGGACAGGTTTCACTCCTATAATTCACCCCTCCACTTT
D gene: TRBD1
V gene: TRBV9
clone size: NA
J gene: TRBJ1-6

CDR3 protein: CASRTGGGNTEAFF
CDR3 DNA: TGTGCCAGTAGGACAGGGGGAGGGAACACTGAAGCTTTCTTT
D gene: TRBD1
V gene: TRBV19
clone size: NA
J gene: TRBJ1-1

CDR3 protein: CASSPWTSGNETQYF
CDR3 DNA: TGTGCCAGCAGCCCCTGGACTAGCGGGAATGAGACCCAGTACTTC
D gene: TRBD2
V gene: TRBV11-2
clone size: NA
J gene: TRBJ2-5

CDR3 protein: CASSLERERGEQYF
CDR3 DNA: TGTGCCAGCAGCTTAGAGCGGGAGAGAGGCGAGCAGTACTTC
D gene: TRBD2
V gene: TRBV7-8
clone size: few
J gene: TRBJ2-7

CDR3 protein: CASSYGLAGSYEQYF
CDR3 DNA: TGTGCCAGCAGCTACGGACTAGCGGGTTCCTACGAGCAGTACTTC
D gene: TRBD2
V gene: TRBV7-6
clone size: NA
J gene: TRBJ2-7

CDR3 protein: CASSVDRDSFYGYTF
CDR3 DNA: TGTGCCAGCAGCGTGGACAGGGACTCCTTCTATGGCTACACCTTC
D gene: TRBD1
V gene: TRBV9
clone size: few
J gene: TRBJ1-2

CDR3 protein: CASSQDASGPNEQYF
CDR3 DNA: TGTGCCAGCAGCCAAGATGCTAGCGGCCCCAACGAGCAGTACTTC
D gene: TRBD2
V gene: TRBV7-9
clone size: once
J gene: TRBJ2-7

CDR3 protein: CASKLTLFIDYGYTF
CDR3 DNA: TGTGCCAGCAAACTTACACTCTTTATCGACTATGGCTACACCTTC
D gene: NA
V gene: TRBV6-5
clone size: many
J gene: TRBJ1-2

CDR3 protein: CAISVGRPAGVGETQYF
CDR3 DNA: TGTGCCATCAGTGTGGGGAGACCAGCGGGAGTAGGAGAGACCCAGTACTTC
D gene: TRBD2
V gene: TRBV10-3
clone size: NA
J gene: TRBJ2-5

CDR3 protein: CASSFRVGSTEAFF
CDR3 DNA: TGTGCCAGCAGTTTTCGGGTTGGGAGCACTGAAGCTTTCTTT
D gene: NA
V gene: TRBV27
clone size: NA
J gene: TRBJ1-1

CDR3 protein: CASSLGDREETQYF
CDR3 DNA: TGCGCCAGCAGCTTGGGGGACAGGGAAGAGACCCAGTACTTC
D gene: TRBD1
V gene: TRBV5-1
clone size: few
J gene: TRBJ2-5

CDR3 protein: CSARSRRFNQPQHF
CDR3 DNA: TGCAGTGCTAGATCCAGGAGGTTTAATCAGCCCCAGCATTTT
D gene: NA
V gene: TRBV20-1
clone size: few
J gene: TRBJ1-5

CDR3 protein: CAISGASGSTDTQYF
CDR3 DNA: TGTGCCATCAGTGGGGCTAGCGGCAGCACAGATACGCAGTATTTT
D gene: TRBD2
V gene: TRBV10-3
clone size: NA
J gene: TRBJ2-3

CDR3 protein: CASSYSQLNQPQHF
CDR3 DNA: TGTGCCAGCAGTTATAGCCAGCTCAATCAGCCCCAGCATTTT
D gene: NA
V gene: TRBV6-6
clone size: few
J gene: TRBJ1-5

CDR3 protein: CSAAGGELFF
CDR3 DNA: TGCAGTGCTGCAGGGGGGGAGCTGTTTTTT
D gene: NA
V gene: TRBV20-1
clone size: few
J gene: TRBJ2-2

CDR3 protein: CATSDPSTAGYGYTF
CDR3 DNA: TGTGCCACCAGTGATCCCTCGACGGCGGGTTATGGCTACACCTTC
D gene: NA
V gene: TRBV24-1
clone size: many
J gene: TRBJ1-2

CDR3 protein: CASSISGTGYEQYF
CDR3 DNA: TGTGCCAGTAGTATTAGCGGGACCGGGTACGAGCAGTACTTC
D gene: TRBD2
V gene: TRBV19
clone size: once
J gene: TRBJ2-7